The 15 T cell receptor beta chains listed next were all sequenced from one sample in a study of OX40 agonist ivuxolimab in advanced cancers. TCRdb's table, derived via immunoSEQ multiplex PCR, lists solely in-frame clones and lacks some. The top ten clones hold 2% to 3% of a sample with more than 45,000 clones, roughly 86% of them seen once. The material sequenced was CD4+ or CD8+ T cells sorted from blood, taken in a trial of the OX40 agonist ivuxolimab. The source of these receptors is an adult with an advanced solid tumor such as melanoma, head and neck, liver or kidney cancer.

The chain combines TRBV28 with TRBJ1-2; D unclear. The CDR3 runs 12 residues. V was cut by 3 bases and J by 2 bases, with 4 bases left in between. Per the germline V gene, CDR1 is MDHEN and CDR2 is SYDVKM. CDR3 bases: TGTGCCAGCAGTTTCCCGAACTATGGCTACACCTTC. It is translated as CASSFPNYGYTF.

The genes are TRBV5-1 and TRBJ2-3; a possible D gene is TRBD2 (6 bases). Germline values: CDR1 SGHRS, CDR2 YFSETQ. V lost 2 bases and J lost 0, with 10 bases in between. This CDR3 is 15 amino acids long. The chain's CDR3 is CASSFWGDSTDTQYF. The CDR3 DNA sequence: TGCGCCAGCAGCTTTTGGGGGGATAGCACAGATACGCAGTATTTT.

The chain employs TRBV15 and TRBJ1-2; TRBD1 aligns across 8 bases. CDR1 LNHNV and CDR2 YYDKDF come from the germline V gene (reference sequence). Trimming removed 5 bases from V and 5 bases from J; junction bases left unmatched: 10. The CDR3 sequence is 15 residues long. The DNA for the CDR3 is TGTGCCACCAGCTTCCCAGGCCGGGACAGGTATGGCTACACCTTC. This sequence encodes CATSFPGRDRYGYTF. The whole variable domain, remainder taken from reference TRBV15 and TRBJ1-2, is DAMVIQNPRYQVTQFGKPVTLSCSQTLNHNVMYWYQQKSSQAPKLLFHYYDKDFNNEADTPDNFQSRRPNTSFCFLDIRSPGLGDTAMYLCATSFPGRDRYGYTFGSGTRLTVV.

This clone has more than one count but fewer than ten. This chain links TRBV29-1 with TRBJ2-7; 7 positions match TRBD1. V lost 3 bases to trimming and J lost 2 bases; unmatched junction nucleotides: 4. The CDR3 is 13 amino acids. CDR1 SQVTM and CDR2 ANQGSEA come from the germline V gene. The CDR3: CSVDGGQAYEQYF. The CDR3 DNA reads TGCAGCGTTGACGGAGGACAGGCCTACGAGCAGTACTTC.

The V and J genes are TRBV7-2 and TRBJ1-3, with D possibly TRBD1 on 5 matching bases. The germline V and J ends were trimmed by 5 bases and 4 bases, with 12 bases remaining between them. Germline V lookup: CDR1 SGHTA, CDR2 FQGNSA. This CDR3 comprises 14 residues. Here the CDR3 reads CASSPYDRGNTIYF. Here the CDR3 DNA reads TGTGCCAGCAGCCCATATGACAGAGGAAACACCATATATTTT.

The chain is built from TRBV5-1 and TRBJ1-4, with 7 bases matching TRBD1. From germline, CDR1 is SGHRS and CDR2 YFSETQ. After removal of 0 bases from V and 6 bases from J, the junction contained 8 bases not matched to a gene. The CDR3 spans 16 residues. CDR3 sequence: CASSLGQGGHHEKLFF. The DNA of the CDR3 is TGCGCCAGCAGCTTGGGACAGGGTGGACATCATGAAAAACTGTTTTTT.

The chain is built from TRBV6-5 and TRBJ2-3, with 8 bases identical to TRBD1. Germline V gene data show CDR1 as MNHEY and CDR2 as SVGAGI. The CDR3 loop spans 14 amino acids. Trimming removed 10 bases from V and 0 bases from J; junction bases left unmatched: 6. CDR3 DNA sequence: TGTGCCACCCGACAGGGGCCAAGCACAGATACGCAGTATTTT. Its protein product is CATRQGPSTDTQYF.

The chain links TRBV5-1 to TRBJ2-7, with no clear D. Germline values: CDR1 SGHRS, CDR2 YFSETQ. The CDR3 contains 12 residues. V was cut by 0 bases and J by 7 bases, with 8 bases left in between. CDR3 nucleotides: TGCGCCAGCAGCTTGGACTTGGGTGAGCAGTACTTC. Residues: CASSLDLGEQYF.

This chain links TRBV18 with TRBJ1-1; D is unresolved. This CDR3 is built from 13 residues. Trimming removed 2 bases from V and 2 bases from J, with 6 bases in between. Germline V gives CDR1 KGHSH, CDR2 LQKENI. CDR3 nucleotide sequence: TGTGCCAGCTCACCAGGGAGCAACACTGAAGCTTTCTTT. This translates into CASSPGSNTEAFF.

In DNA, the CDR3 is TGCGCCAGCAGTCAATCGAGGGCGCAGCCGAGCGGGGTCTCCAGCACAGATACGCAGTATTTT. Protein sequence: CASSQSRAQPSGVSSTDTQYF. The chain uses TRBV23-1 and TRBJ2-3; TRBD2 matches at 7 bases. TRBV23-1 is identified as an open reading frame with a role that is uncertain. V was clipped by 0 bases and J by 0 bases; unmatched bases: 18. The CDR3 contains 21 residues.

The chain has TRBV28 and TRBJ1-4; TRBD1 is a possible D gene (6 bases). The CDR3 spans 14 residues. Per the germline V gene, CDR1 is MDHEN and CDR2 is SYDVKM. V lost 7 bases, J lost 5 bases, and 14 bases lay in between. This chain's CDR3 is CASTSGAGNEKLFF. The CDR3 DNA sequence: TGTGCCAGCACCTCAGGGGCAGGGAATGAAAAACTGTTTTTT. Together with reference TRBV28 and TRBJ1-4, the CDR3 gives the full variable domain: DVKVTQSSRYLVKRTGEKVFLECVQDMDHENMFWYRQDPGLGLRLIYFSYDVKMKEKGDIPEGYSVSREKKERFSLILESASTNQTSMYLCASTSGAGNEKLFFGSGTQLSVL.

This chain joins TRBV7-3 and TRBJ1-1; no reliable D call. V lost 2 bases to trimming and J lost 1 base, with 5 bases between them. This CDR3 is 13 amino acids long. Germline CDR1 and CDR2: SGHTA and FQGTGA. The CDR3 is CASSLLWNTEAFF. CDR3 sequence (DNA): TGTGCCAGCAGCTTACTATGGAACACTGAAGCTTTCTTT.

For the CDR3, the DNA is TGTGCCTGGAGTCGTACAGGGGATTCACCCCTCCACTTT. This gives the protein CAWSRTGDSPLHF. J is TRBJ1-6 and V is TRBV30, with TRBD1 identical over 7 bases. This CDR3 is built from 13 residues. The trim removed 2 bases at V and 8 bases at J, leaving 3 bases unmatched. Germline values: CDR1 GTSNPN, CDR2 SVGIG (reference sequence).

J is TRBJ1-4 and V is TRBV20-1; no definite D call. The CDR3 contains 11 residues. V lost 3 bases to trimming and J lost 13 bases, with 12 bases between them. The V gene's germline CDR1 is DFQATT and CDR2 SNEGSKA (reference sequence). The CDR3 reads CSASRPSVLFF. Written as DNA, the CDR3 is TGCAGTGCTAGTCGCCCGTCGGTACTGTTTTTT.

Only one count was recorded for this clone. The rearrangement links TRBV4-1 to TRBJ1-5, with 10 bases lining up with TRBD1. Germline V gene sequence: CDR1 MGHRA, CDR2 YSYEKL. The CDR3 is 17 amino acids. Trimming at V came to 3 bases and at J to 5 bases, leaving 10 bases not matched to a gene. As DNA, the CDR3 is TGCGCCAGCAGCCAGGGACAGGGGCCATACCGAGATCAGCCCCAGCATTTT. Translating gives CASSQGQGPYRDQPQHF.